This T cell receptor beta chain was profiled in a study of blood T cell repertoires in COVID-19 (dated by TCRdb to the early 2020s). Describing the broader study: Collaborator samples came from the United States, Italy and Spain and covered acute and convalescent phases of COVID-19. The material from the prospective study consisted of cDNA or gDNA derived from T cells, B-cell-depleted T cells, or PBMCs. The dataset comprised deeply sampled blood TCRbeta repertoires from subjects exposed to, actively infected with, or recovered from COVID-19. The repertoires were released in a freely available public database meant as a resource for research on the immune response to SARS-CoV-2. The samples were drawn from the first 160 participants of the ongoing ImmuneRACE study and from 950 to 1,500 subjects provided by 6 global collaborators. Sample metadata almost always included a de-identified subject ID, COVID-19 status, age in years and sex. Where available, HLA class I and class II types were obtained from metadata supplied by the sample provider rather than from assay-based typing. Results and caveats for the whole study, not just this receptor: How much clinical and demographic metadata was included differed by source and by participant, and the metadata was provided uncurated.

Whole blood was collected in K2EDTA tubes by collaborating institutions according to the institutions' own protocols. Collaborator samples were shipped for TCRbeta analysis as frozen whole blood, isolated PBMCs, or DNA extracted from either sample type. Trimming takes 1 base from V and 3 bases from J, and the germline ends sit 10 bases apart. CDR1 SGDLS and CDR2 YYNGEE were looked up in the germline V gene. Taken from cysteine to phenylalanine, the CDR3 has 14 residues. Only the CDR3 portion is preserved as DNA: 42 bases, with reading frame beginning at the first base. Points on this clone: Its antigen is unknown. Base qualities were left out, and no much larger clone turns up one base away.

The immunoSEQ Assay, a bias-controlled multiplex PCR, was used to amplify TCRbeta CDR3 regions from genomic DNA. Concerning the study's data processing: Within the assay, amplification of reference gene primers was used to estimate how many nucleated cells each sample contained. Sequence reads were collapsed and filtered to measure the absolute abundance of every unique TCRbeta CDR3 rearrangement. For each sample, productive Simpson clonality was calculated as the square root of Simpson's diversity index over productive rearrangements. In its TCRdb copy, this immuneACCESS table keeps in-frame sequences only and misses some clones. Where compared with another copy, unresolved V genes explain less than half of these, and the others have no known cause. The V and J calls and clone size come from that table; D and trimming were worked out from the DNA. The sample contains more than 70,000 clones, about 80% of them found a single time. About 9.4% of the sample is in the top ten clones.

The rearrangement joined TRBV9 to TRBJ1-2; no D gene can be assigned with confidence. The sample consisted of peripheral blood. The TCR originated in a woman in her 70s with acute or convalescent COVID-19. This receptor has the CDR3 CASSVSPGDYGYTF. The DNA sequence reads TGTGCCAGCAGCGTAAGTCCGGGAGACTATGGCTACACCTTC.